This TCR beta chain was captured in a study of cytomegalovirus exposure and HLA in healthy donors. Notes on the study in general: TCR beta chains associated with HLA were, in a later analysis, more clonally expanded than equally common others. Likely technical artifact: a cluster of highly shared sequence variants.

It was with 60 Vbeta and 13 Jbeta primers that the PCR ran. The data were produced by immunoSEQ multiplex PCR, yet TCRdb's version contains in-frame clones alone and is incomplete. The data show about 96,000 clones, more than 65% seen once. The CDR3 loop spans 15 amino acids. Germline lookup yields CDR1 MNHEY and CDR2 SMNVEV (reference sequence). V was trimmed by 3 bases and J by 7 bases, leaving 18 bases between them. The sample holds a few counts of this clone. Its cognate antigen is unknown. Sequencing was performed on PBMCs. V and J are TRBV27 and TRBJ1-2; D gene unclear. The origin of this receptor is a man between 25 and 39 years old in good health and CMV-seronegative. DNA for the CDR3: TGTGCCAGCAGTTTTAGCACAGATGGGAGCCTTGGCTACACCTTC. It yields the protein CASSFSTDGSLGYTF.